The 29 T cell receptor beta chains listed next were all sequenced from one sample in a study of blood T cell repertoires in COVID-19. Measured with immunoSEQ multiplex PCR; TCRdb has only the in-frame clones, and not every one. The repertoire holds around 140,000 clones, with 65% to 85% as singletons. The material sequenced was peripheral blood. All receptors derive from a woman of 80 years or more with acute or convalescent COVID-19.

This chain links TRBV9 with TRBJ1-4; 7 positions agree with TRBD1. V was pared by 3 bases and J by 6 bases, with 8 bases of the junction left unmatched. Germline CDR1 SGDLS, CDR2 YYNGEE. The CDR3 loop spans 15 amino acids. CDR3 in amino acids: CASSGTGQLYEKLFF. The CDR3 DNA follows: TGTGCCAGCAGCGGGACGGGACAGCTGTATGAAAAACTGTTTTTT.

The chain has TRBV9 and TRBJ1-1; maybe TRBD1 (6 bases). CDR1 and CDR2 from the germline V gene are SGDLS and YYNGEE. Deletions cut 0 bases from V and 1 base from J, with 13 bases between. The CDR3 consists of 16 residues. CDR3 DNA sequence: TGTGCCAGCAGCGTAGGCGGCAGGGGAAAGAACACTGAAGCTTTCTTT. This encodes CASSVGGRGKNTEAFF.

CDR3 residues: CASSEGGLGNQPQHF. Here the CDR3 DNA reads TGTGCCAGCAGTGAGGGGGGGCTTGGCAATCAGCCCCAGCATTTT. This rearrangement joins TRBV6-1 to TRBJ1-5; perhaps TRBD1 as D (6 bases). Trimming left V 3 bases short and J 2 bases short, with 11 bases between. The CDR3 runs 15 residues. CDR1 and CDR2 (germline): MNHNS, SASEGT.

This sequence joins TRBV5-6 and TRBJ1-3; tentative D call: TRBD1 (6 bases). V shed 2 bases and J shed 3 bases, with 15 bases lying between them. Germline V gene lookup returns CDR1 SGHDT and CDR2 YYEEEE. The CDR3 is 16 amino acids. CDR3 in DNA: TGTGCCAGCAGCTTTGGACATAGGGGGAGTGGAAACACCATATATTTT. As protein: CASSFGHRGSGNTIYF.

The chain recombines TRBV3-1 (or the pseudogene TRBV3-2) with TRBJ2-2, with 8 bases that match TRBD2. Unmatched junction bases numbered 14, after V lost 4 bases and J lost 10 bases. The V gene's germline CDR1 is LGHDT and CDR2 YNNKEL (reference sequence). This CDR3 spans 16 amino acids. CDR3 protein: CASSRGTGTSVEELFF. The DNA of the CDR3 is TGTGCCAGCAGCCGAGGGACCGGGACTAGTGTTGAGGAGCTGTTTTTT.

This clone appeared once. V and J are TRBV4-3 and TRBJ2-1; TRBD2 matches 13 bases. V lost 4 bases to trimming and J lost 11 bases; unmatched junction nucleotides: 8. The CDR3 runs to 15 residues. Germline values: CDR1 LGHNA, CDR2 YSLEER. CDR3 nucleotide sequence: TGCGCCAGCAGCCTCGAACTAGCGGGAGGGCCCAAGCAGTTCTTC. Translation: CASSLELAGGPKQFF.

The chain has TRBV7-2 and TRBJ2-3; 11 positions match TRBD2. V shed 5 bases, J shed 2 bases, and the junction held 6 bases outside the gene matches. Germline CDR1 is SGHTA and CDR2 is FQGNSA. This CDR3 has 16 residues. The DNA of the CDR3 is TGTGCCAGCAGCGGGTCTAGCGGGGGGTACACAGATACGCAGTATTTT. It yields the protein CASSGSSGGYTDTQYF. The variable domain in full, with the rest retrieved from reference TRBV7-2 and TRBJ2-3, is GAGVSQSPSNKVTEKGKDVELRCDPISGHTALYWYRQSLGQGLEFLIYFQGNSAPDKSGLPSDRFSAERTGGSVSTLTIQRTQQEDSAVYLCASSGSSGGYTDTQYFGPGTRLTVL.

V usage is TRBV30 and J usage is TRBJ1-1; TRBD1 is a possible D gene (5 bases). Germline V gives CDR1 GTSNPN, CDR2 SVGIG (reference sequence). Trimming removed 0 bases from V and 10 bases from J, with 15 bases in between. The CDR3 runs to 13 residues. CDR3 sequence: CAWSVTGVGRAFF. The CDR3 nucleotides read TGTGCCTGGAGTGTAACGGGGGTGGGGAGAGCTTTCTTT.

This sequence joins TRBV5-5 and TRBJ1-4; 9 positions match TRBD1. J lost 5 bases, V lost 4 bases, and 12 bases had no gene match. The CDR3 consists of 17 residues. CDR1 and CDR2 (germline): SGHKS, YYEKEE (reference sequence). CDR3: CASSTRDRVALNEKLFF. The CDR3 DNA follows: TGTGCCAGCAGCACCCGGGACAGGGTGGCCCTGAATGAAAAACTGTTTTTT.

The chain links TRBV4-1 to TRBJ2-1; D remains unclear. Germline V gene sequence: CDR1 MGHRA, CDR2 YSYEKL. This CDR3 has 16 amino acids. Trimming removed 2 bases at V and 2 bases at J, with 13 bases between. The CDR3 here is CASSQQKAFPYNEQFF. The CDR3 DNA follows: TGCGCCAGCAGCCAACAAAAAGCCTTCCCCTACAATGAGCAGTTCTTC.

The chain couples TRBV19 to TRBJ1-4, with D uncertain. Germline values: CDR1 LNHDA, CDR2 SQIVND (reference sequence). Trimming pared 8 bases from V and 3 bases from J, leaving 13 bases between. The CDR3 is 14 residues long. The CDR3 nucleotides read TGTGCCAGTGCCAGGAAATCAGCTAATGAAAAACTGTTTTTT. Translating it yields CASARKSANEKLFF.

V gene TRBV13 combines with J gene TRBJ1-2; 7 bases line up with TRBD1. V shed 0 bases and J 6 bases; nucleotides not matched to a gene: 10. The length of the CDR3 is 16 residues. Germline loops: CDR1 PRHDT, CDR2 FYEKMQ (reference sequence). DNA for the CDR3: TGTGCCAGCAGCTTAGGCCTTGGGCAGGGGGGTGATGGCTACACCTTC. As protein: CASSLGLGQGGDGYTF.

The genes are TRBV12-3 or TRBV12-4 and TRBJ2-2; D is uncertain. Trimming pared 2 bases from V and 4 bases from J, leaving 5 bases between. This CDR3 comprises 13 residues. The CDR3 bases are TGTGCCAGCAGTTTATTTAGCACCGGGGAGCTGTTTTTT. Its translation is CASSLFSTGELFF.

This clone was recorded only once. The genes are TRBV21-1 and TRBJ1-5; the table's TRBD1 call for D was not verified on the DNA. TRBV21-1 counts as a pseudogene. This CDR3 spans 15 amino acids. The CDR3 loop is CASSRTGTSNQPQHF. The CDR3 coding sequence is TGTGCCAGCAGTAGGACAGGGACCAGCAATCAGCCCCAGCATTTT.

The rearrangement joins TRBV5-5 to TRBJ2-2; 9 bases align to TRBD1. Germline trimming cut 0 bases from V and 3 bases from J; bases unmatched to any gene: 6. In germline, CDR1 is SGHKS, CDR2 YYEKEE (reference sequence). This CDR3 has 17 residues. The CDR3 DNA reads TGTGCCAGCAGCTTGGGGCTACAGGGGGCATACACCGGGGAGCTGTTTTTT. Its protein is CASSLGLQGAYTGELFF.

This clone turned up a few times. The chain uses TRBV19 and TRBJ1-1, with a possible D match to TRBD1 (5 bases). V lost 3 bases and J lost 0, with 8 bases in between. This CDR3 has 14 amino acids. The V gene's germline CDR1 is LNHDA and CDR2 SQIVND (reference sequence). The CDR3 reads CASSMPGLNTEAFF. As DNA, the CDR3 is TGTGCCAGTAGTATGCCAGGGTTGAACACTGAAGCTTTCTTT.

This chain links TRBV3-1 (or the pseudogene TRBV3-2) with TRBJ2-5, with 8 bases identical to TRBD1. Trimming at V came to 1 base and at J to 6 bases, leaving 7 bases not matched to a gene. Per the germline V gene, CDR1 is LGHDT and CDR2 is YNNKEL (reference sequence). This CDR3 has 15 amino acids. The CDR3 loop reads CASSQAFRGRKTQYF. CDR3 DNA sequence: TGTGCCAGCAGCCAAGCCTTCAGGGGGCGAAAGACCCAGTACTTC.

The chain links TRBV12-5 to TRBJ1-5, with D possibly being TRBD1 (6 bases). V lost 5 bases, J lost 4 bases, and 18 bases lay in between. CDR1 and CDR2 from the germline V gene are LGHNT and FRNRAP. This CDR3 spans 16 amino acids. CDR3 sequence: CASGLDQGIGNQPQHF. The CDR3 DNA is TGTGCTAGTGGTCTTGACCAGGGGATTGGGAATCAGCCCCAGCATTTT.

In its sample, this clone was seen once. This sequence joins TRBV7-2 and TRBJ1-2; 9 nucleotides align to TRBD1. The CDR3 sequence is 16 residues long. Germline CDR1 and CDR2: SGHTA and FQGNSA. V was clipped by 1 base and J by 7 bases; unmatched bases: 10. CDR3 sequence reads: CASSLGSGTGRGGYTF. In DNA, the CDR3 is TGTGCCAGCAGCTTAGGGTCCGGGACAGGGCGGGGTGGCTACACCTTC. Full variable domain (outside the CDR3, taken from reference TRBV7-2 and TRBJ1-2): GAGVSQSPSNKVTEKGKDVELRCDPISGHTALYWYRQSLGQGLEFLIYFQGNSAPDKSGLPSDRFSAERTGGSVSTLTIQRTQQEDSAVYLCASSLGSGTGRGGYTFGSGTRLTVV.

This sequence joins TRBV27 and TRBJ1-2; a weak D match, TRBD1 (6 bases). The germline V gene encodes CDR1 MNHEY and CDR2 SMNVEV (reference sequence). The CDR3 has 14 amino acids. The V gene lost 5 bases and the J gene lost 7 bases, with 17 bases spanning the gap. The CDR3 reads CASSPRTVTGGYTF. The DNA of the CDR3 is TGTGCCAGCAGTCCCCGGACAGTAACGGGTGGCTACACCTTC.

In its sample, this clone was seen a few times. V gene TRBV4-3 combines with J gene TRBJ1-3; TRBD1 is a possible D gene (6 bases). Germline V gene sequence: CDR1 LGHNA, CDR2 YSLEER. The V and J ends lost 1 base and 0 bases respectively, with 7 bases between them. CDR3 length equals 15 residues. The DNA of the CDR3 is TGCGCCAGCAGCCAAGCGACAGGCTCTGGAAACACCATATATTTT. Translation gives CASSQATGSGNTIYF.

The chain links TRBV12-5 to TRBJ1-1; 8 positions agree with TRBD1. Unmatched junction bases numbered 7, after V lost 6 bases and J lost 4 bases. Germline values: CDR1 LGHNT, CDR2 FRNRAP. CDR3 length: 14 residues. In DNA, the CDR3 is TGTGCTAGTGGGCGGACAGGGTACCTCACTGAAGCTTTCTTT. Residues: CASGRTGYLTEAFF.

The chain is built from TRBV29-1 and TRBJ2-2; TRBD1 is a possible D gene (6 bases). The CDR3 consists of 13 residues. Deletions cut 6 bases from V and 1 base from J, with 9 bases between. The V gene's germline CDR1 is SQVTM and CDR2 ANQGSEA. The CDR3 sequence is CSVVRGNTGELFF. In DNA, the CDR3 is TGCAGCGTAGTCAGGGGGAACACCGGGGAGCTGTTTTTT.

This chain links TRBV7-2 with TRBJ2-4; 11 bases align to TRBD2. The CDR3 consists of 18 residues. V shed 5 bases and J 1 base; nucleotides not matched to a gene: 10. CDR1 and CDR2 from the germline V gene are SGHTA and FQGNSA. The CDR3 coding sequence is TGTGCCAGCAGCGCCCGGACTAGCGGGCTCGGGGCCAAAAACATTCAGTACTTC. Its translation: CASSARTSGLGAKNIQYF.

The rearrangement joins TRBV30 to TRBJ2-3; 11 bases fit TRBD2. V lost 2 bases, J lost 3 bases, and 4 bases stayed unmatched. The CDR3 runs 15 residues. The germline CDR1 and CDR2 sequences are GTSNPN and SVGIG (reference sequence). Written as DNA, the CDR3 is TGTGCCTGGAGTTCACTAGCGGGGGTAACAGATACGCAGTATTTT. This sequence encodes CAWSSLAGVTDTQYF.

This sequence joins TRBV13 and TRBJ1-1; TRBD1 is a possible D gene (6 bases). The CDR3 loop spans 15 amino acids. Germline V gene sequence: CDR1 PRHDT, CDR2 FYEKMQ (reference sequence). The ends were cut back, 0 bases at V and 7 bases at J, with 15 bases in the middle. This CDR3 reads CASSLGNQQGREAFF. CDR3 nucleotides: TGTGCCAGCAGCTTAGGGAACCAACAGGGCCGTGAAGCTTTCTTT.

This clone showed up just once. This sample includes further DNA sequences coding for the same CDR3. V is TRBV15 and J is TRBJ2-7; D is possibly TRBD2 (5 bases). Germline CDR1 is LNHNV and CDR2 is YYDKDF (reference sequence). V was shortened by 1 base and J by 0 bases, with 7 bases between the two germline ends. This CDR3 contains 14 residues. CDR3 sequence (DNA): TGTGCCACCAGCAGAGGAGGGAGCTCCTACGAGCAGTACTTC. Amino acids: CATSRGGSSYEQYF.

The V call is TRBV5-6, the J call TRBJ2-7, with 11 bases matching TRBD2. The CDR3 totals 17 residues. Trimming took 0 bases from V and 0 from J; bases not matched to a gene: 5. Per germline, CDR1 SGHDT and CDR2 YYEEEE. The CDR3 bases are TGTGCCAGCAGCTTGGTGCCTAGCGGGAGGCTCTCCTACGAGCAGTACTTC. It yields the protein CASSLVPSGRLSYEQYF. Using reference TRBV5-6 and TRBJ2-7 for the parts outside the CDR3, the full variable domain is DAGVTQSPTHLIKTRGQQVTLRCSPKSGHDTVSWYQQALGQGPQFIFQYYEEEERQRGNFPDRFSGHQFPNYSSELNVNALLLGDSALYLCASSLVPSGRLSYEQYFGPGTRLTVT.

This chain uses TRBV4-3 with TRBJ2-7, with D possibly being TRBD1 (7 bases). In germline, CDR1 is LGHNA, CDR2 YSLEER. CDR3 size: 17 residues. V was pared by 0 bases and J by 6 bases, with 21 bases between. The CDR3 is CASSQDLSGATGSEQYF. The CDR3 coding sequence is TGCGCCAGCAGCCAAGATCTTTCGGGGGCGACAGGGTCCGAGCAGTACTTC.